The TCR beta chain described here comes from a study of cytomegalovirus exposure and HLA in healthy donors. About the study: Samples from HLA-typed donors yielded some 85 million unique TCRs in an early data release. Points from the study as a whole: The study carried out a later analysis of TCR beta sequences. It associated 15,000 to 20,000 of them with specific HLA alleles at a false discovery rate of 0.05.

PCR employed 60 Vbeta and 13 Jbeta primers. TCRdb's table, derived via immunoSEQ multiplex PCR, lists solely in-frame clones and lacks some. This table has fewer than 180,000 clones, about 60% appearing once. This clone was seen more than once but under ten times. The target antigen is unknown. With 4 bases removed from V and 0 bases from J, the gap between germline ends came to 10 bases. From germline, CDR1 is KGHSY and CDR2 FQNENV. The CDR3 sequence is 15 residues long. The TCR sequence derives from a woman aged 55-69 years in good health and CMV-seropositive. The genes are TRBV16 and TRBJ1-5; D might be TRBD1 (5 bases). Sequencing was carried out using PBMCs. This CDR3 reads CASSPPRASNQPQHF. CDR3 bases: TGTGCCAGCAGCCCCCCCAGGGCTAGCAATCAGCCCCAGCATTTT.